Below are 8 T cell receptor beta chains sequenced from a single sample in a study of T cell repertoires in ileal Crohn's disease. The data were produced by immunoSEQ multiplex PCR, yet TCRdb's version contains in-frame clones alone and is incomplete. Of 55,000 to 65,000 clones in the sample, approximately 91% were seen once. The time point is: neoterminal ileum biopsy at postoperative endoscopy, about 6 months after surgery. The sequencing sample was made of ileal tissue. These TCRs come from an adult with Crohn's disease.

The V call is TRBV5-1, the J call TRBJ1-3; D gene unclear. Trimming shortened V by 1 base and J by 0 bases, and 5 bases separated the two germline ends. Germline CDR1 is SGHRS and CDR2 is YFSETQ. This CDR3 contains 14 residues. The CDR3 sequence is CASSLPSSGNTIYF. As DNA, the CDR3 is TGCGCCAGCAGCTTGCCGAGCTCTGGAAACACCATATATTTT.

CDR3 DNA sequence: TGCGCCAGCAGCTTGGCCGGGACAGGGGGTGAAAAACTGTTTTTT. Its protein is CASSLAGTGGEKLFF. The rearrangement uses TRBV5-1 and TRBJ1-4; 11 positions agree with TRBD1. CDR3 length equals 15 residues. Germline V gene data show CDR1 as SGHRS and CDR2 as YFSETQ. J lost 7 bases, V lost 0 bases, and 2 bases had no gene match. Full variable domain (missing parts from reference TRBV5-1 and TRBJ1-4): KAGVTQTPRYLIKTRGQQVTLSCSPISGHRSVSWYQQTPGQGLQFLFEYFSETQRNKGNFPGRFSGRQFSNSRSEMNVSTLELGDSALYLCASSLAGTGGEKLFFGSGTQLSVL.

V usage is TRBV19 and J usage is TRBJ2-7, with TRBD1 identical over 8 bases. J lost 3 bases, V lost 5 bases, and 15 bases had no gene match. Germline assignment: CDR1 LNHDA and CDR2 SQIVND (reference sequence). The CDR3 is 17 amino acids. The CDR3: CASSPRTGKITRYEQYF. CDR3 sequence (DNA): TGTGCCAGTAGTCCTCGGACAGGGAAGATTACACGCTACGAGCAGTACTTC.

This chain connects TRBV27 to TRBJ1-2; D uncertain. The V gene's germline CDR1 is MNHEY and CDR2 SMNVEV (reference sequence). V was cut by 0 bases and J by 3 bases, with 8 bases left in between. This CDR3 has 14 residues. As DNA, the CDR3 is TGTGCCAGCAGTTTATCGTTTTTCGACTATGGCTACACCTTC. It is translated as CASSLSFFDYGYTF.

The chain couples TRBV30 to TRBJ2-5; D is unclear. CDR3 length equals 11 residues. V was trimmed by 2 bases and J by 4 bases, leaving 5 bases between them. The germline V gene encodes CDR1 GTSNPN and CDR2 SVGIG (reference sequence). CDR3 region: CAWSIGETQYF. CDR3 sequence (DNA): TGTGCCTGGAGTATCGGAGAGACCCAGTACTTC.

The gene calls are TRBV19 and TRBJ2-3, with D possibly TRBD1 on 6 matching bases. The CDR3 length is 15 residues. In germline, CDR1 is LNHDA, CDR2 SQIVND (reference sequence). V shed 5 bases and J shed 0 bases, with 12 bases lying between them. CDR3 bases: TGTGCCAGTAGTCAGGGGTTCTCTAGCACAGATACGCAGTATTTT. Translated: CASSQGFSSTDTQYF.

The chain carries TRBV11-2 and TRBJ1-5, with D possibly TRBD1 on 5 matching bases. The CDR3 length is 14 residues. Germline V gene lookup returns CDR1 SGHAT and CDR2 FQNNGV. Trimming took 4 bases from V and 4 from J, leaving 11 bases between them. CDR3 DNA sequence: TGTGCCAGCAGCTCTGGGGCAGAGAATCAGCCCCAGCATTTT. This gives the protein CASSSGAENQPQHF.

The rearrangement joins TRBV7-9 to TRBJ1-2; 8 bases agree with TRBD1. With 5 bases clipped from V and 8 bases from J, the junction kept 4 bases outside the gene matches. CDR1 is SEHNR and CDR2 is FQNEAQ in the germline V gene (reference sequence). The CDR3 sequence is 12 residues long. As DNA, the CDR3 is TGTGCCAGCAGCCGGGACAGGCGGGGCTACACCTTC. Amino acids: CASSRDRRGYTF.